This T cell receptor (beta chain) was profiled in a study of neurological immune-mediated disorders. Each CDR3 protein gets one entry after TCRdb re-called the 5' RACE reads with MiXCR. The top ten clones hold 1% to 1.5% of a sample with some 120,000 distinct CDR3 sequences, roughly 3.1% of them seen once. This clonotype has a count of ten or more. The sequence was obtained from a woman aged 30 to 39 with multiple sclerosis. Sample: PBMCs.

CDR3 sequence (DNA): TGCAGTGCTAGAGATATCTTCTACAGCAGGTCGAGAGCGGATGTATCCCCCTATGGCTACACCTTC. This translates into CSARDIFYSRSRADVSPYGYTF. The chain carries TRBV20-1 and TRBJ1-2; D is ambiguous. Trimming stripped 0 bases from V and 4 bases from J, with 36 bases between. Germline V gene sequence: CDR1 DFQATT, CDR2 SNEGSKA (reference sequence). The CDR3 totals 22 residues.